This T cell receptor beta chain was recovered during a study of cytomegalovirus exposure and HLA in healthy donors. Study-wide points: In a later analysis, first-cohort TCR clusters were found to tend to co-occur in the 90 to 150 validation repertoires. Some TCR beta chains (164 of them) were listed as cytomegalovirus-associated.

V lost 2 bases and J lost 9, with 11 bases in between. The V gene's germline CDR1 is GTSNPN and CDR2 SVGIG (reference sequence). This CDR3 has 12 amino acids. Data came from immunoSEQ multiplex PCR; TCRdb stores just in-frame clones and leaves some out. The sample records over 200,000 clones, about 90% being singletons. Points on this clone: Antigen specificity is unknown.

Material: PBMCs. This chain connects TRBV30 to TRBJ2-4; D perhaps matches TRBD1 (5 bases). The TCR comes from a woman between 18 and 29 years old in good health and CMV-seronegative. The CDR3: CAWSQGVGIQYF. The CDR3 DNA is TGTGCCTGGAGTCAGGGTGTCGGCATTCAGTACTTC.